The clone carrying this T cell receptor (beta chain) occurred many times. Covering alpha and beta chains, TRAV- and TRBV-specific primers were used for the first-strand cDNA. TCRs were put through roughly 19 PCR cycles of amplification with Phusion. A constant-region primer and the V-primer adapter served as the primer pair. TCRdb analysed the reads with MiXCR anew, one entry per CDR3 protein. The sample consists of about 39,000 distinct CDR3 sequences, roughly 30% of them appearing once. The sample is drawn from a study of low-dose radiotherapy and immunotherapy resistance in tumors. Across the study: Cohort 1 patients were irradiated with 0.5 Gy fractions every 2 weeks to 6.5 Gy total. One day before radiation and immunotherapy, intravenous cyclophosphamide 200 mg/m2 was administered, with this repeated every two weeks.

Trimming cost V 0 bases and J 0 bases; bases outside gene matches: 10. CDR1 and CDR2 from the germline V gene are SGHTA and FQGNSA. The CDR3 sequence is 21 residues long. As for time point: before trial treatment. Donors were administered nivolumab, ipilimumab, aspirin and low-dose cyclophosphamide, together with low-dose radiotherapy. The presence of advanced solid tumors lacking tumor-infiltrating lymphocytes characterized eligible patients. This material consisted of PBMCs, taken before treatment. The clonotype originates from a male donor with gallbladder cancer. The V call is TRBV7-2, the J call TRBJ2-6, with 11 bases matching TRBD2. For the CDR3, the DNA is TGTGCCAGCAGCTTAGCGCGCGGTAGCGGGGGGGTGGGCTCTGGGGCCAACGTCCTGACTTTC. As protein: CASSLARGSGGVGSGANVLTF.